Each of the 9 T cell receptor beta chains below was sequenced from the same sample in a study of T cells in Graves' hyperthyroidism and ophthalmopathy. What was amplified from RNA transcripts were TCR beta CDR3 regions. A first-round RT-PCR of the TCR CDR3 used the HTBI primer set. From the multiplex PCR reads, TCRdb called clonotypes with MiXCR, one entry per CDR3 protein. The sample records 650,000 to 700,000 distinct CDR3 sequences, roughly 17% being singletons. Material for sequencing was blood. These receptor sequences come from a man between 50 and 59 years old with Graves' hyperthyroidism.

A word on this clonotype: This may be a read error, as it is one base from a much larger clone. V is TRBV28 and J is TRBJ2-5; D possibly corresponds to TRBD1 (5 bases). The CDR3 is 13 amino acids. Germline V gives CDR1 MDHEN, CDR2 SYDVKM. CDR3 sequence reads: CANSPLWGETQYF. CDR3 nucleotides: TGTGCCAACAGTCCCTTGTGGGGCGAGACCCAGTACTTC.

In this sample, this clonotype turned up many times. J is TRBJ2-1 and V is TRBV6-1; D not certain. Trimming stripped 6 bases from V and 1 base from J, with 16 bases between. This CDR3 is built from 16 residues. The germline gives CDR1 MNHNS, CDR2 SASEGT. The DNA of the CDR3 is TGTGCCAGCAGCCCCGGTCGAGCGTCTTCCTACAATGAGCAGTTCTTC. It encodes CASSPGRASSYNEQFF.

As concerns this clonotype: A clone one base away is much larger, so this may be a read error. The chain couples TRBV7-9 to TRBJ2-1; TRBD2 matches at 12 bases. CDR3 length equals 16 residues. The germline V gene has CDR1 SEHNR and CDR2 FQNEAQ (reference sequence). The CDR3 DNA reads as TGTGCCGGCAGCGGACTAGCGGGACCTCAATACAATGAGCAGTTCTTC. Translation gives CAGSGLAGPQYNEQFF.

A few counts support this clonotype. The chain employs TRBV6-1 and TRBJ2-7; 7 bases map to TRBD1. With V trimmed by 6 bases and J by 2 bases, 13 bases remained unmatched. There are 16 residues in the CDR3. In germline, CDR1 is MNHNS, CDR2 SASEGT. The CDR3 DNA follows: TGTGCCAGCAGCCGCGGACAGGTGCCTACCACCTACGAGCAGTACTTC. This translates into CASSRGQVPTTYEQYF.

The rearrangement uses TRBV28 and TRBJ2-3; TRBD2 matches 8 bases. CDR3 length: 16 residues. V shed 5 bases and J 0 bases; nucleotides not matched to a gene: 7. CDR1 is MDHEN and CDR2 is SYDVKM in the germline V gene. CDR3 protein: CASSRGGGKSTDTQYF. For the CDR3, the DNA is TGTGCCAGCAGTCGGGGGGGGGGAAAAAGCACAGATACGCAGTATTTT.

The chain has TRBV19 and TRBJ2-7, with 10 nucleotides matching TRBD2. V lost 3 bases to trimming and J lost 4 bases; unmatched junction nucleotides: 6. Germline CDR1 LNHDA, CDR2 SQIVND (reference sequence). CDR3 length equals 15 residues. The CDR3 loop reads CASSMGLAKAYEQYF. CDR3 bases: TGTGCCAGTAGTATGGGACTAGCGAAAGCGTACGAGCAGTACTTC.

This clonotype was recorded many times. The CDR3 is CASSSRTGGRPQHF. CDR3 in DNA: TGTGCCAGCAGCTCGCGGACAGGGGGTCGACCCCAGCATTTT. The V call is TRBV28, the J call TRBJ1-5; 10 bases fit TRBD1. The V and J ends lost 6 bases and 10 bases, in that order; junction bases with no gene match: 9. The CDR3 covers 14 residues. From germline, CDR1 is MDHEN and CDR2 SYDVKM.

The gene calls are TRBV10-3 and TRBJ2-7; D is possibly TRBD1 (5 bases). V was pared by 3 bases and J by 1 base, with 10 bases between. The V gene's germline CDR1 is ENHRY and CDR2 SYGVKD. This CDR3 region has 14 residues. The CDR3, as DNA: TGTGCCATCAGTGAAAACGACAGATCCTACGAGCAGTACGTC. Encoded protein: CAISENDRSYEQYV.

This clonotype has at least ten counts. The rearrangement joins TRBV27 to TRBJ1-6; D is possibly TRBD1 (5 bases). This CDR3 comprises 18 residues. Germline lookup yields CDR1 MNHEY and CDR2 SMNVEV (reference sequence). V lost 5 bases and J 2 bases, leaving 19 bases between the germline ends. The CDR3 reads CASSPLGQGGPYNSPLHF. The DNA of the CDR3 is TGTGCCAGCAGTCCCCTCGGGCAGGGAGGCCCCTATAATTCACCCCTCCACTTT.